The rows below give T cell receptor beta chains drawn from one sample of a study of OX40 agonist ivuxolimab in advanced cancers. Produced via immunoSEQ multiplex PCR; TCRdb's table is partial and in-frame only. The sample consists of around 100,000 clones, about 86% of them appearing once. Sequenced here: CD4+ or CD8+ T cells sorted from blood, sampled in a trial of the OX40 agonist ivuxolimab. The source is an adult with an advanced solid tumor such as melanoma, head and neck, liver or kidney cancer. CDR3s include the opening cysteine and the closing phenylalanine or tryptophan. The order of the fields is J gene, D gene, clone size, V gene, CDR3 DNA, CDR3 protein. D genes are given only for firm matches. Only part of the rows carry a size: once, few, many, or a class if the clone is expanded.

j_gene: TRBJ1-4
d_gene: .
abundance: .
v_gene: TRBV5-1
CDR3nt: TGCGCCAGCAGCTTGGCGGGGTCTGGTGAAAAACTGTTTTTT
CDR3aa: CASSLAGSGEKLFF

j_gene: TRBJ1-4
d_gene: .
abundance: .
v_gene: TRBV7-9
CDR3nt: TGTGCCAGCAGTCTGACGGTTGAACTGTTTTTT
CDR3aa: CASSLTVELFF

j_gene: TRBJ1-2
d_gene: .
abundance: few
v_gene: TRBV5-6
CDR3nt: TGTGCCAGCAGCGTCTGGACAGCTGGCTACACCTTC
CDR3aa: CASSVWTAGYTF

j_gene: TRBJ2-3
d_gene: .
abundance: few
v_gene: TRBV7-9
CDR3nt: TGTGCCAGCAGCTTAGCACCGGGGGGCGGGTATACGCAGTATTTT
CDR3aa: CASSLAPGGGYTQYF

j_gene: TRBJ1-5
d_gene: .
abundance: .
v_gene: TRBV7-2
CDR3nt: TGTGCCAGCAGCCCCCAAGGGAACCAGCCCCAGCATTTT
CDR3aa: CASSPQGNQPQHF

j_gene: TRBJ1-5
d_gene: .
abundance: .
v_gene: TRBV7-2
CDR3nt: TGTGCCAGCAGCCCCGGGGGGCGGGGTAATCAGCCCCAGCATTTT
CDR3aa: CASSPGGRGNQPQHF

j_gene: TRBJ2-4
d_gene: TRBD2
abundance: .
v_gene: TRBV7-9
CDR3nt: TGTGCCAGCAGCTTAGACCGGGGGGATGTGGAAAACATTCAGTACTTC
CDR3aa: CASSLDRGDVENIQYF

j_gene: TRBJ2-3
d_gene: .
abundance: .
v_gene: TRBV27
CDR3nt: TGTGCCAGCAGTTTATCGGGCAGGGGCACTAGCACAGATACGCAGTATTTT
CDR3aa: CASSLSGRGTSTDTQYF

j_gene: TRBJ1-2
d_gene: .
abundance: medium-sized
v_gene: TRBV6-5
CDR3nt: TGTGCCAGCACTGACACCGACAGACTCTATGGCTACACCTTC
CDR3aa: CASTDTDRLYGYTF

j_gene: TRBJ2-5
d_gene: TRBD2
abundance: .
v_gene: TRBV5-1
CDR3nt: TGCGCCAGCAGCTTGGGTAGCGGGTTTCCCGAGGGGATTCAAGAGACCCAGTACTTC
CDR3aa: CASSLGSGFPEGIQETQYF

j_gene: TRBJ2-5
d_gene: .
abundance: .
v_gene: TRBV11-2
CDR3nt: TGTGCCAGCAGCTTAGCCCAGGGTAGGGAGACCCAGTACTTC
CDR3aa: CASSLAQGRETQYF

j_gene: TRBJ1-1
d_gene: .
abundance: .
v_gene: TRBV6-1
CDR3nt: TGTGCCAGCAGTGTTGGGGGATTTAGGACTGAAGCTTTCTTT
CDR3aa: CASSVGGFRTEAFF

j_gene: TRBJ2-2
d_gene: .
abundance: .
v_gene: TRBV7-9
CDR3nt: TGTGCCAGCAGCTCCCGGAACAGGACACGAGGACCCGGGGAGCTGTTTTTT
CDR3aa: CASSSRNRTRGPGELFF

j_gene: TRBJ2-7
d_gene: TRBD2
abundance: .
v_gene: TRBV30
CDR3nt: TGTGCCTGGAGGGGGCAGGCGGGGGGCTCCTACGAGCAGTACTTC
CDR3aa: CAWRGQAGGSYEQYF

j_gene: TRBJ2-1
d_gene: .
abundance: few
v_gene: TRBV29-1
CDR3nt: TGCAGCGTTGAAGAAGGACTGCTATACAATGAGCAGTTCTTC
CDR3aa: CSVEEGLLYNEQFF

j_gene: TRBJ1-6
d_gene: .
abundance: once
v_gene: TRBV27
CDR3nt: TGTGCCAGCACCCCCAGTACCCCTTATAATTCACCCCTCCACTTT
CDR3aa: CASTPSTPYNSPLHF

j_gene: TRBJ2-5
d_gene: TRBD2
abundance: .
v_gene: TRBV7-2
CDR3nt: TGTGCCAGCAGCTTACTAGCGGGAGGGCCCGAAGCAACCCAGTACTTC
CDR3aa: CASSLLAGGPEATQYF

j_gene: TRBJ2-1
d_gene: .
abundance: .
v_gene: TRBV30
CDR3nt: TGTGCCTGGAGTGTAAGTTTGGTGGGGCAGTTCTTC
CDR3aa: CAWSVSLVGQFF

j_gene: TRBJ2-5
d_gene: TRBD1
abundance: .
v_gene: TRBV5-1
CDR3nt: TGCGCCAGCAGAAAGGTGACAGGGGGCATAGGAGGGCGAGAGACCCAGTACTTC
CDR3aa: CASRKVTGGIGGRETQYF

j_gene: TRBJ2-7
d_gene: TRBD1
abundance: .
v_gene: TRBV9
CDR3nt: TGTGCCAGCAGCGCGGGGACAGGGGGCACCTACGAGCAGTACTTC
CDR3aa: CASSAGTGGTYEQYF

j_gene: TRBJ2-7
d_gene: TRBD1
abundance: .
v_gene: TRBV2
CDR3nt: TGTGCCAGCAGGTGGCAGGGGGTAACCTACGAGCAGTACTTC
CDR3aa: CASRWQGVTYEQYF

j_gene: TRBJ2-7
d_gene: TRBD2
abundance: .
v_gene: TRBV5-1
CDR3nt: TGCGCCAGCAGCTTGACTAGCGGGGACGCCTACGAGCAGTACTTC
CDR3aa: CASSLTSGDAYEQYF

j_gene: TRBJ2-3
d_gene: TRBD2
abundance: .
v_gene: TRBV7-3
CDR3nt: TGTGCCAGCAGCTCGGGACTAGCGTGGGGGGCGCAGTATTTT
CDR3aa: CASSSGLAWGAQYF

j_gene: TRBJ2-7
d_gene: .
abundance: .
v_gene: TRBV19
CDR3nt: TGTGCCAGTAGTATAGACCGGGTAGGCGAGCAGTACTTC
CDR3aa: CASSIDRVGEQYF

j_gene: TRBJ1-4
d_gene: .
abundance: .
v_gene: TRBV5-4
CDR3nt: TGTGCCAGCAGTCCCCAGGGACGGGGTAATGAAAAACTGTTTTTT
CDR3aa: CASSPQGRGNEKLFF

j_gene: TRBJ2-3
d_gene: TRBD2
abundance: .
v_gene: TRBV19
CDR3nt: TGTGCCAGTAGTATAGCGGCACTAGCGGGGACAGATACGCAGTATTTT
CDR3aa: CASSIAALAGTDTQYF

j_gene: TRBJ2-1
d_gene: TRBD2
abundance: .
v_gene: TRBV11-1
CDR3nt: TGTGCCAGCAGCTTGGACCTAGCGGGGGGGTTCTTTGAGCAGTTCTTC
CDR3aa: CASSLDLAGGFFEQFF

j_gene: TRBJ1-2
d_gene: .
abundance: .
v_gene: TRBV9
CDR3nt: TGTGCCAGCAGCGTTTTAGGAGGTGGCTACACCTTC
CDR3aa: CASSVLGGGYTF

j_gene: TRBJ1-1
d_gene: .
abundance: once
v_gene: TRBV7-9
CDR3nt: TGTGCCAGCAGCTTAGTCGGGTCGATGAACACTGAAGCTTTCTTT
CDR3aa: CASSLVGSMNTEAFF

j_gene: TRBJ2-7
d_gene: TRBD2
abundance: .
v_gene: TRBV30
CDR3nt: TGTGCCTGGAGTGCAGGACTAGTAACCTACGAGCAGTACTTC
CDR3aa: CAWSAGLVTYEQYF